This T cell receptor (beta chain) stems from a study of early T cells in non-severe SARS-CoV-2 infection. Trimming at V came to 4 bases and at J to 8 bases, leaving 7 bases not matched to a gene. This CDR3 is 15 amino acids long. The germline V gene has CDR1 SGHNT and CDR2 YYREEE (reference sequence). A single record per CDR3 protein comes from TCRdb applying MiXCR to the 5' RACE reads. The sample yields about 58,000 distinct CDR3 sequences, roughly 13% seen once. Material: whole blood. The TCR was taken from an adult who was a healthcare worker with PCR-confirmed SARS-CoV-2 infection or an uninfected control (not recorded which). The chain joins TRBV5-4 to TRBJ2-1; 12 bases map to TRBD2. The CDR3 protein is CASSPTSGRKDEQFF. The CDR3 DNA follows: TGTGCCAGCAGCCCAACTAGCGGGAGGAAGGATGAGCAGTTCTTC.